The 29 T cell receptor beta chains reported below all come from one sample, sequenced in a study of T-cell reconstitution after alpha-beta-depleted transplantation in children. The library targeted TCRbeta and was prepared with unique molecular identifiers. TCRdb recomputed calls from the PCR reads with MiXCR, one row per CDR3 protein. The sample consists of over 550,000 distinct CDR3 sequences, about 10% of them appearing once. Sequencing used PBMCs from the stem cell graft donor, obtained from the stem cell graft. The receptors here all came from a human donor who donated a stem cell graft to a child with acute myeloid leukemia.

This chain joins TRBV19 and TRBJ2-1; TRBD2 agrees at 9 bases. V lost 3 bases, J lost 2 bases, and 8 bases stayed unmatched. The CDR3 length is 17 residues. Germline V gene sequence: CDR1 LNHDA, CDR2 SQIVND (reference sequence). The CDR3, as DNA: TGTGCCAGTAGTATCCCCACTAGCGGGTTGCCCTACAATGAGCAGTTCTTC. This gives the protein CASSIPTSGLPYNEQFF.

This clonotype occurred many times. V gene TRBV29-1 combines with J gene TRBJ2-7; unclear D gene. Germline CDR1 and CDR2: SQVTM and ANQGSEA. This CDR3 region has 12 residues. The germline V and J ends were trimmed by 1 base and 4 bases, with 8 bases remaining between them. In DNA, the CDR3 is TGCAGCGTTGAAGGGGCAGCATACGAGCAGTACTTC. It translates to CSVEGAAYEQYF.

This clonotype was recorded many times. This chain connects TRBV28 to TRBJ2-5; TRBD1 aligns across 7 bases. This CDR3 is 12 amino acids long. Trimming removed 7 bases from V and 4 bases from J; junction bases left unmatched: 3. Germline values: CDR1 MDHEN, CDR2 SYDVKM. The DNA of the CDR3 is TGTGCCAGCAAGACAGGGCTAGAGACCCAGTACTTC. Its protein is CASKTGLETQYF. Full variable domain (outside the CDR3, taken from reference TRBV28 and TRBJ2-5): DVKVTQSSRYLVKRTGEKVFLECVQDMDHENMFWYRQDPGLGLRLIYFSYDVKMKEKGDIPEGYSVSREKKERFSLILESASTNQTSMYLCASKTGLETQYFGPGTRLLVL.

J is TRBJ1-5 and V is TRBV2; D gene uncertain. The CDR3 runs to 13 residues. Trimming left V 6 bases short and J 4 bases short, with 10 bases between. Germline values: CDR1 SNHLY, CDR2 FYNNEI. In nucleotides, the CDR3 is TGTGCCAGCAGATCGAACGGTAATCAGCCCCAGCATTTT. It yields the protein CASRSNGNQPQHF.

This clonotype has more than one count but fewer than ten. The chain combines TRBV12-3 or TRBV12-4 with TRBJ1-1; unclear D gene. The CDR3 sequence is 14 residues long. Trimming pared 3 bases from V and 1 base from J, leaving 9 bases between. The DNA for the CDR3 is TGTGCCAGCAGTTTGGTCAGGACGAACACTGAAGCTTTCTTT. Translating gives CASSLVRTNTEAFF.

In its sample, this clonotype was seen many times. This sequence joins TRBV25-1 and TRBJ2-2, with D possibly being TRBD1 (6 bases). This CDR3 spans 15 amino acids. V lost 4 bases and J 5 bases, leaving 14 bases between the germline ends. Germline lookup yields CDR1 MGHDK and CDR2 SYGVNS. For the CDR3, the DNA is TGTGCCAGCAGTGTTCCAGGGGTGGGGACCGGGGAGCTGTTTTTT. Encoded protein: CASSVPGVGTGELFF.

J is TRBJ2-1 and V is TRBV27; TRBD2 matches 10 bases. The CDR3 is 16 residues long. Germline values: CDR1 MNHEY, CDR2 SMNVEV (reference sequence). V shed 3 bases and J 5 bases; nucleotides not matched to a gene: 7. CDR3 residues: CASSFVGLAGDNEQFF. CDR3 DNA sequence: TGTGCCAGCAGTTTCGTGGGGCTAGCGGGGGACAATGAGCAGTTCTTC.

Points on this clonotype: No conserved phenylalanine or tryptophan is present at the end of the CDR3, so a read error is the likely explanation. The gene calls are TRBV6-5 and TRBJ1-2; TRBD1 matches 7 bases. The germline CDR1 and CDR2 sequences are MNHEY and SVGAGI. CDR3 size: 14 residues. V was pared by 3 bases and J by 6 bases, with 7 bases of the junction left unmatched. The CDR3 bases are TGTGCCAGCAGTTATAGCAGGGGGATCAATGGCTACACCCTC. Its translation: CASSYSRGINGYTL.

The J gene is TRBJ2-2, the V gene TRBV5-1; D perhaps matches TRBD2 (6 bases). The CDR3 loop spans 15 amino acids. CDR1 is SGHRS and CDR2 is YFSETQ in the germline V gene. The germline V and J ends were trimmed by 5 bases and 3 bases, with 14 bases remaining between them. CDR3 nucleotides: TGCGCCAGCAGGCCGGGGGATTCGGACACCGGGGAGCTGTTTTTT. Its protein is CASRPGDSDTGELFF. Variable domain in full (rest from reference TRBV5-1 and TRBJ2-2): KAGVTQTPRYLIKTRGQQVTLSCSPISGHRSVSWYQQTPGQGLQFLFEYFSETQRNKGNFPGRFSGRQFSNSRSEMNVSTLELGDSALYLCASRPGDSDTGELFFGEGSRLTVL.

CDR3 amino acids: CASNGRPYEQYF. The DNA of the CDR3 is TGTGCCAGCAATGGCAGGCCCTACGAGCAGTACTTC. The V and J genes are TRBV6-2 or TRBV6-3 and TRBJ2-7, with D unclear. V lost 7 bases and J 2 bases, leaving 9 bases between the germline ends. Germline lookup yields CDR1 MNHEY and CDR2 SVGEGT. CDR3 size: 12 residues.

The chain links TRBV28 to TRBJ2-3; 11 bases line up with TRBD2. The CDR3 loop spans 16 amino acids. Per germline, CDR1 MDHEN and CDR2 SYDVKM. V lost 2 bases to trimming and J lost 4 bases; unmatched junction nucleotides: 5. The CDR3 sequence is CASSLTSGSSADTQYF. The CDR3 DNA reads as TGTGCCAGCAGTTTAACTAGCGGGAGTTCTGCAGATACGCAGTATTTT.

V usage is TRBV20-1 and J usage is TRBJ1-1; the D gene is possibly TRBD1 (5 bases). There are 14 residues in the CDR3. In germline, CDR1 is DFQATT, CDR2 SNEGSKA (reference sequence). V lost 5 bases to trimming and J lost 4 bases, with 17 bases between them. CDR3 coding DNA: TGCAGTGCTGGCGACGCCCGGGGGAGCACTGAAGCTTTCTTT. Translated, it gives CSAGDARGSTEAFF.

CDR3 nucleotide sequence: TGTGCCAGCAGCGGTAGCGGGGACAATGAGCAGTTCTTC. This codes for CASSGSGDNEQFF. This chain uses TRBV7-3 with TRBJ2-1, with 8 bases lining up with TRBD2. The V gene's germline CDR1 is SGHTA and CDR2 FQGTGA. The CDR3 spans 13 residues. After removal of 5 bases from V and 5 bases from J, the junction contained 2 bases not matched to a gene.

This chain uses TRBV20-1 with TRBJ2-1, with 7 bases fitting TRBD2. The V gene end was trimmed by 3 bases and the J gene end by 4 bases; junction bases not matched to a gene: 9. The CDR3 consists of 15 residues. The germline V gene has CDR1 DFQATT and CDR2 SNEGSKA (reference sequence). The CDR3 DNA reads TGCAGTGCTAGGTCGGCTAGCGGAACTTACAATGAGCAGTTCTTC. Translation: CSARSASGTYNEQFF.

This clonotype has only a few counts. The chain combines TRBV29-1 with TRBJ2-3; D may be TRBD1 or TRBD2 (5 bases each). This CDR3 contains 13 residues. V shed 5 bases and J shed 2 bases, with 11 bases lying between them. In germline, CDR1 is SQVTM, CDR2 ANQGSEA. CDR3 in amino acids: CSVQGPNTDTQYF. In DNA form, the CDR3 reads TGCAGCGTTCAGGGACCAAACACAGATACGCAGTATTTT.

This clonotype was seen a few times. The gene calls are TRBV5-1 and TRBJ1-1, with a possible D match to TRBD1 (5 bases). V was clipped by 3 bases and J by 1 base, with 10 bases between them. Looked up from germline, CDR1 is SGHRS and CDR2 is YFSETQ. The length of the CDR3 is 14 residues. The CDR3 DNA is TGCGCCAGCAGCTGGGACGGGCAGAACACTGAAGCTTTCTTT. Translated, it gives CASSWDGQNTEAFF.

This clonotype was detected ten times or more. A junction boundary mismatches the germline segment, possibly from a read error. V usage is TRBV30 and J usage is TRBJ2-7, with D possibly matching TRBD2 (6 bases). CDR1 is GTSNPN, CDR2 SVGIG, per germline (reference sequence). The CDR3 spans 13 residues. CDR3 residues: CAWRQVGGGEQCF. CDR3 in DNA: TGTGCCTGGAGACAGGTCGGGGGTGGCGAGCAGTGCTTC.

V and J are TRBV30 and TRBJ2-1, with TRBD2 matching over 9 bases. The CDR3 extends over 14 amino acids. With 3 bases clipped from V and 5 bases from J, the junction kept 5 bases outside the gene matches. Germline lookup yields CDR1 GTSNPN and CDR2 SVGIG (reference sequence). The CDR3 DNA reads TGTGCCTGGAGGGGACTAGCTTGGAACAATGAGCAGTTCTTC. It is translated as CAWRGLAWNNEQFF.

This clonotype was seen repeatedly, ten times or more. J is TRBJ2-1 and V is TRBV20-1; 9 bases agree with TRBD2. Per the germline V gene, CDR1 is DFQATT and CDR2 is SNEGSKA (reference sequence). V gave up 6 bases and J gave up 9 bases; unmatched junction bases: 9. CDR3 length equals 13 residues. CDR3 loop: CSAPVSGSSEQFF. CDR3 coding DNA: TGCAGTGCCCCGGTTAGCGGGAGTAGTGAGCAGTTCTTC.

This clonotype was seen a few times. The chain employs TRBV5-1 and TRBJ1-4, with D unclear. Germline V gene sequence: CDR1 SGHRS, CDR2 YFSETQ. V lost 4 bases, J lost 0 bases, and 10 bases lay in between. The CDR3 contains 15 residues. DNA for the CDR3: TGCGCCAGCAGCCCGGTCGGTTCAACTAATGAAAAACTGTTTTTT. Protein sequence: CASSPVGSTNEKLFF.

V usage is TRBV7-2 and J usage is TRBJ2-3; no reliable D call. The CDR3 spans 15 residues. V shed 0 bases and J shed 0 bases, with 7 bases lying between them. The germline CDR1 and CDR2 sequences are SGHTA and FQGNSA. In DNA, the CDR3 is TGTGCCAGCAGCTTAGCGATAACTAGCACAGATACGCAGTATTTT. It encodes CASSLAITSTDTQYF.

This clonotype has only a few counts. The CDR3 DNA sequence: TGCGCCAGCAGCTTGGGGGGGGGTGCAGGGTACACTGAAGCTTTCTTT. Amino acid sequence: CASSLGGGAGYTEAFF. The chain employs TRBV5-1 and TRBJ1-1; possibly TRBD1 for D (5 bases). Trimming took off 0 bases at V and 3 bases at J, with 15 bases between the two ends. The CDR3 covers 16 residues. Germline-derived CDR1 and CDR2 are SGHRS and YFSETQ.

V usage is TRBV10-3 and J usage is TRBJ2-7; D unresolved. The germline V gene encodes CDR1 ENHRY and CDR2 SYGVKD. The CDR3 extends over 14 amino acids. V gave up 3 bases and J gave up 2 bases, with 11 bases separating them. The CDR3 DNA reads as TGTGCCATCAGTGATCTCGGGTTAACCTACGAGCAGTACTTC. This sequence encodes CAISDLGLTYEQYF.

The sample holds many counts of this clonotype. The chain has TRBV29-1 and TRBJ2-1; D perhaps matches TRBD2 (5 bases). Germline V gene lookup returns CDR1 SQVTM and CDR2 ANQGSEA. V shed 2 bases and J shed 1 base, with 9 bases lying between them. This CDR3 contains 14 residues. The chain's CDR3 is CSVERGKSYNEQFF. CDR3 nucleotide sequence: TGCAGCGTTGAACGGGGAAAGTCCTACAATGAGCAGTTCTTC.

This clonotype was seen a handful of times. The V and J genes are TRBV3-1 and TRBJ2-3; no clear D gene. From germline, CDR1 is LGHDT and CDR2 YNNKEL (reference sequence). The CDR3 has 14 amino acids. The V end lost 4 bases, the J end lost 1 base, and 9 bases lay between the germline ends. The CDR3 sequence: CASSLRIGTDTQYF. The CDR3 nucleotides are TGTGCCAGCAGCCTGCGCATAGGCACAGATACGCAGTATTTT.

This clonotype came up a few times. The CDR3 loop is CASSYGAGQETQYF. The CDR3 coding sequence is TGTGCCAGCAGCTACGGGGCAGGACAAGAGACCCAGTACTTC. The V call is TRBV7-2, the J call TRBJ2-5; either TRBD1 or TRBD2 may fit D (5 bases each). There are 14 residues in the CDR3. Germline V gene data show CDR1 as SGHTA and CDR2 as FQGNSA. Trimming cost V 4 bases and J 2 bases, with 11 bases left between them. Together with reference TRBV7-2 and TRBJ2-5, the CDR3 gives the full variable domain: GAGVSQSPSNKVTEKGKDVELRCDPISGHTALYWYRQSLGQGLEFLIYFQGNSAPDKSGLPSDRFSAERTGGSVSTLTIQRTQQEDSAVYLCASSYGAGQETQYFGPGTRLLVL.

This clonotype was seen only a few times. The chain is built from TRBV30 and TRBJ1-6; 11 bases match TRBD1. Trimming cost V 8 bases and J 8 bases; bases outside gene matches: 2. There are 12 residues in the CDR3. In germline, CDR1 is GTSNPN, CDR2 SVGIG (reference sequence). CDR3 loop: CAQGQGDSPLHF. CDR3 nucleotide sequence: TGTGCCCAGGGACAGGGGGATTCACCCCTCCACTTT.

This clonotype has just a few counts. J is TRBJ1-1 and V is TRBV6-1, with 7 bases lining up with TRBD1. The CDR3 is 14 residues long. Germline V gene lookup returns CDR1 MNHNS and CDR2 SASEGT. The CDR3 region has the DNA TGTGCGGTACAGGGGACCCAGGGGGTCACTGAAGCTTTCTTT. Protein product: CAVQGTQGVTEAFF.

J is TRBJ2-3 and V is TRBV11-3; TRBD2 agrees at 8 bases. CDR1 is SGHNT and CDR2 is YENEEA in the germline V gene. The CDR3 consists of 15 residues. V shed 8 bases and J 1 base; nucleotides not matched to a gene: 8. The chain's CDR3 is CASVAGGDGTDTQYF. CDR3 bases: TGTGCCAGCGTGGCGGGGGGAGATGGCACAGATACGCAGTATTTT.